This TCR beta chain originates from a study of OX40 agonist ivuxolimab in advanced cancers. Across the study: Eligibility rules accepted prior anti-PD-1, anti-PD-L1 or anti-CTLA-4 therapy, and approximately 40% had some.

Autoimmune disease history or systemic immunosuppression led to patients being barred. This table comes from immunoSEQ multiplex PCR, and its TCRdb copy is limited to in-frame clones, with some not included. The table records about 74,000 clones, 86% of them present only once. The CDR3 extends over 14 amino acids. The germline V gene has CDR1 SGHRS and CDR2 YFSETQ. V lost 5 bases and J 5 bases, leaving 16 bases between the germline ends. The gene calls are TRBV5-1 and TRBJ2-5; possibly TRBD2 for D (6 bases). The sequenced sample was CD4+ or CD8+ T cells sorted from blood, obtained in a trial of the OX40 agonist ivuxolimab. This clonotype was obtained from an adult with an advanced solid tumor such as melanoma, head and neck, liver or kidney cancer. The CDR3 nucleotides read TGCGCCAGCAGAGAGCCGGGACTCAAGGAGACCCAGTACTTC. This sequence encodes CASREPGLKETQYF.